These 21 T cell receptor beta chains share one sample of origin, sequenced in a study of T cells after yellow fever vaccination. TCRdb passed the 5' RACE reads through MiXCR, listing each CDR3 protein once. The sample yields some 350,000 distinct CDR3 sequences, 4.1% seen once. The source material was PBMCs, sampled 5 days after the yellow fever booster vaccination. These receptors all stem from a man aged 18 to 29 who received the YFV17D yellow fever vaccine.

This clonotype was counted only a few times. The chain combines TRBV15 with TRBJ1-2, with D unresolved. Germline CDR1 is LNHNV and CDR2 is YYDKDF (reference sequence). This CDR3 spans 15 amino acids. V lost 0 bases to trimming and J lost 2 bases, with 10 bases between them. The CDR3 bases are TGTGCCACCAGCAGAGATCGGAGAGAGAACTATGGCTACACCTTC. Its protein is CATSRDRRENYGYTF. Filled out from reference TRBV15 and TRBJ1-2, the complete variable domain reads DAMVIQNPRYQVTQFGKPVTLSCSQTLNHNVMYWYQQKSSQAPKLLFHYYDKDFNNEADTPDNFQSRRPNTSFCFLDIRSPGLGDTAMYLCATSRDRRENYGYTFGSGTRLTVV.

The chain employs TRBV25-1 and TRBJ2-1; TRBD1 agrees at 10 bases. The CDR3 sequence is 16 residues long. Trimming at V came to 3 bases and at J to 8 bases, leaving 10 bases not matched to a gene. Per germline, CDR1 MGHDK and CDR2 SYGVNS. The CDR3 DNA reads TGTGCCAGCAGTGACCCCGGACAGGGGGTATGGGATGAGCAGTTCTTC. It codes for CASSDPGQGVWDEQFF.

This clonotype was found a few times. For the CDR3, the DNA is TGCGCCAGCATGCGGGGGTACACAGATACGCAGTATTTT. This sequence encodes CASMRGYTDTQYF. The chain is built from TRBV5-1 and TRBJ2-3; 7 bases agree with TRBD2. CDR3 size: 13 residues. CDR1 and CDR2 from the germline V gene are SGHRS and YFSETQ. V was clipped by 6 bases and J by 2 bases; unmatched bases: 3.

This clonotype showed up many times. V gene TRBV5-1 combines with J gene TRBJ1-1; no clear D. Trimming left V 5 bases short and J 5 bases short, with 16 bases between. Germline V lookup: CDR1 SGHRS, CDR2 YFSETQ. The CDR3 has 14 residues. CDR3 amino acids: CASSLGRGGTEAFF. CDR3 coding DNA: TGCGCCAGCAGTCTCGGTCGGGGAGGGACTGAAGCTTTCTTT.

The chain couples TRBV2 to TRBJ2-7, with no clear D. Germline-derived CDR1 and CDR2 are SNHLY and FYNNEI. V dropped 8 bases and J dropped 0 bases, with 11 bases sitting between them. The CDR3 spans 13 residues. The CDR3 loop is CASLLEVSYEQYF. Written as DNA, the CDR3 is TGTGCCAGCTTATTAGAAGTCTCCTACGAGCAGTACTTC.

This chain connects TRBV5-1 to TRBJ1-2; weak D call: TRBD1 (5 bases). The germline V gene encodes CDR1 SGHRS and CDR2 YFSETQ. V gave up 4 bases and J gave up 2 bases, with 9 bases separating them. This CDR3 comprises 13 residues. CDR3 loop: CASSDDSNYGYTF. CDR3 DNA sequence: TGCGCCAGCAGCGACGACAGCAACTATGGCTACACCTTC.

This clonotype was picked up a small number of times. The V call is TRBV7-2, the J call TRBJ1-5, with D unclear. CDR3 length equals 13 residues. Trimming left V 5 bases short and J 7 bases short, with 12 bases between. The germline V gene has CDR1 SGHTA and CDR2 FQGNSA. CDR3 loop: CASSPSWGQPQHF. In DNA form, the CDR3 reads TGTGCCAGCAGCCCATCATGGGGACAGCCCCAGCATTTT.

This clonotype was counted a few times. This rearrangement joins TRBV5-1 to TRBJ2-3, with D perhaps TRBD1 (6 bases). The CDR3 length is 14 residues. Germline-derived CDR1 and CDR2 are SGHRS and YFSETQ. Trimming removed 2 bases at V and 4 bases at J, with 11 bases between. The chain's CDR3 is CASSLRQAPDTQYF. The CDR3, as DNA: TGCGCCAGCAGCTTAAGACAGGCCCCAGATACGCAGTATTTT.

V and J are TRBV4-1 and TRBJ1-6; the D gene is possibly TRBD1 (6 bases). Trimming took 0 bases from V and 10 from J, leaving 16 bases between them. Germline V lookup: CDR1 MGHRA, CDR2 YSYEKL. This CDR3 spans 16 amino acids. The CDR3 is CASSQEVGTPGSPLHF. The CDR3 coding sequence is TGCGCCAGCAGCCAAGAAGTTGGGACACCGGGCTCACCCCTCCACTTT.

This clonotype was found a few times. Written as DNA, the CDR3 is TGCAGTGCTAGGGTCTCAGGGGCAACTAATGAAAAACTGTTTTTT. Translated: CSARVSGATNEKLFF. V usage is TRBV20-1 and J usage is TRBJ1-4; D is perhaps TRBD1 (6 bases). Trimming removed 3 bases from V and 0 bases from J, with 11 bases in between. Germline loops: CDR1 DFQATT, CDR2 SNEGSKA (reference sequence). This CDR3 contains 15 residues.

This clonotype was observed at least ten times. This chain joins TRBV7-2 and TRBJ2-3, with D tentatively TRBD1 or TRBD2 (5 bases each). The length of the CDR3 is 13 residues. Trimming removed 6 bases from V and 4 bases from J, with 11 bases in between. Germline values: CDR1 SGHTA, CDR2 FQGNSA. The CDR3 region is CASRISGPDTQYF. In nucleotides, the CDR3 is TGTGCCAGCAGAATTTCGGGACCAGATACGCAGTATTTT.

The V gene is TRBV10-2, the J gene TRBJ1-5; TRBD1 matches 8 bases. V dropped 7 bases and J dropped 5; count of bases not matched to a gene: 1. This CDR3 is built from 12 residues. Germline lookup yields CDR1 WSHSY and CDR2 SAAADI. The chain's CDR3 is CASKTGDQPQHF. The CDR3 bases are TGCGCCAGCAAGACAGGGGATCAGCCCCAGCATTTT.

The chain couples TRBV7-9 to TRBJ1-4, with D possibly TRBD1 on 6 matching bases. CDR1 is SEHNR, CDR2 FQNEAQ, per germline (reference sequence). The CDR3 runs to 16 residues. V lost 5 bases, J lost 7 bases, and 20 bases lay in between. CDR3 amino acids: CASSLSPTGLGEKLFF. CDR3 sequence (DNA): TGTGCCAGCAGCCTCTCACCGACAGGCCTGGGTGAAAAACTGTTTTTT.

The rearrangement uses TRBV7-9 and TRBJ1-2; D not resolved. V was trimmed by 5 bases and J by 5 bases, leaving 12 bases between them. The CDR3 sequence is 13 residues long. Germline V gene data show CDR1 as SEHNR and CDR2 as FQNEAQ (reference sequence). In DNA, the CDR3 is TGTGCCAGCAGCCGGCAGGAGAGGTATGGCTACACCTTC. Its protein is CASSRQERYGYTF. The full variable domain, in which reference TRBV7-9 and TRBJ1-2 provide the parts outside the CDR3, is DTGVSQNPRHKITKRGQNVTFRCDPISEHNRLYWYRQTLGQGPEFLTYFQNEAQLEKSRLLSDRFSAERPKGSFSTLEIQRTEQGDSAMYLCASSRQERYGYTFGSGTRLTVV.

This clonotype was found a few times. J is TRBJ2-5 and V is TRBV19; D is tentatively TRBD1 or TRBD2 (5 bases each). The CDR3 has 14 residues. In germline, CDR1 is LNHDA, CDR2 SQIVND (reference sequence). Deletions cut 6 bases from V and 9 bases from J, with 20 bases between. The CDR3: CASRTTGALGAQYF. In nucleotides, the CDR3 is TGTGCCAGTAGAACAACCGGGGCTCTGGGGGCCCAGTACTTC. The full variable domain, rest sourced from reference TRBV19 and TRBJ2-5, is DGGITQSPKYLFRKEGQNVTLSCEQNLNHDAMYWYRQDPGQGLRLIYYSQIVNDFQKGDIAEGYSVSREKKESFPLTVTSAQKNPTAFYLCASRTTGALGAQYFGPGTRLLVL.

This clonotype was recorded at least ten times. This sequence joins TRBV4-3 and TRBJ2-4; possible D gene TRBD2, 5 bases. The germline V gene has CDR1 LGHNA and CDR2 YSLEER. V lost 0 bases, J lost 8 bases, and 11 bases lay in between. This CDR3 spans 14 amino acids. CDR3 sequence (DNA): TGCGCCAGCAGCCAAGATGAGGAGGCGTACATTCAGTACTTC. Protein product: CASSQDEEAYIQYF.

The J gene is TRBJ2-1, the V gene TRBV7-6, with TRBD2 identical over 8 bases. CDR1 and CDR2 (germline): SGHVS, FNYEAQ. The CDR3 consists of 15 residues. V lost 0 bases, J lost 9 bases, and 7 bases stayed unmatched. Here the CDR3 reads CASSLASGRYGEQFF. CDR3 bases: TGTGCCAGCAGCTTAGCCAGCGGGAGATACGGTGAGCAGTTCTTC.

V gene TRBV29-1 combines with J gene TRBJ2-1, with a possible D match to TRBD1 (6 bases). This CDR3 region has 15 residues. The V end lost 7 bases, the J end lost 0 bases, and 16 bases lay between the germline ends. The germline V gene has CDR1 SQVTM and CDR2 ANQGSEA. The CDR3: CSAGGGDNSYNEQFF. The CDR3 bases are TGCAGCGCTGGCGGTGGGGACAACTCCTACAATGAGCAGTTCTTC.

At least ten counts were recorded for this clonotype. This chain uses TRBV20-1 with TRBJ2-7, with 10 bases aligning to TRBD2. The V gene's germline CDR1 is DFQATT and CDR2 SNEGSKA (reference sequence). The CDR3 loop spans 14 amino acids. The J segment lost 4 bases and the V segment lost 4 bases, leaving 7 bases of the junction unmatched. The CDR3 loop is CSATPQRGGYEQYV. Written as DNA, the CDR3 is TGCAGTGCTACACCCCAGCGGGGGGGGTACGAGCAGTACGTC.

In its sample, this clonotype was seen many times. The chain joins TRBV20-1 to TRBJ1-6; D gene ambiguous. The CDR3 runs 14 residues. Germline CDR1 is DFQATT and CDR2 is SNEGSKA (reference sequence). The ends were cut back, 0 bases at V and 10 bases at J, with 13 bases in the middle. CDR3 nucleotide sequence: TGCAGTGCTAGAGATGGCAGGACGTTCTCACCCCTCCACTTT. Amino acids: CSARDGRTFSPLHF.

This clonotype occurred many times. The chain has TRBV19 and TRBJ2-3; D not resolved. V was pared by 3 bases and J by 6 bases, with 10 bases between. This CDR3 is built from 13 residues. Germline V lookup: CDR1 LNHDA, CDR2 SQIVND (reference sequence). The CDR3 sequence is CASSMSLPDTQYF. The CDR3 coding sequence is TGTGCCAGTAGTATGAGCCTGCCTGATACGCAGTATTTT.